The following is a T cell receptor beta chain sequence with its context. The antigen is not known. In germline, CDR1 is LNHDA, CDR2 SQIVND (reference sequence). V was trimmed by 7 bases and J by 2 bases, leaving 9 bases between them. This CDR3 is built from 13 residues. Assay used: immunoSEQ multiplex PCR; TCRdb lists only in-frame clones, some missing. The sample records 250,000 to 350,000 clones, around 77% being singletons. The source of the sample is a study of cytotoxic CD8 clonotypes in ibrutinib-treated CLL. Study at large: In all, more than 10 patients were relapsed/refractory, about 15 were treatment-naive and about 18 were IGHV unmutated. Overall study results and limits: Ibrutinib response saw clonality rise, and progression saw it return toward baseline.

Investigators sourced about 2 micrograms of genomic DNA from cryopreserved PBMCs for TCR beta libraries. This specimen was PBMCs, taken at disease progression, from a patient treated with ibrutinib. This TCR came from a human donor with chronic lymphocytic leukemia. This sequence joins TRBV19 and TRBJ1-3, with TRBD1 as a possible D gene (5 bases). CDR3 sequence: CASKVGAGNTIYF. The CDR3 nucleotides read TGTGCCAGTAAGGTGGGGGCTGGAAACACCATATATTTT.